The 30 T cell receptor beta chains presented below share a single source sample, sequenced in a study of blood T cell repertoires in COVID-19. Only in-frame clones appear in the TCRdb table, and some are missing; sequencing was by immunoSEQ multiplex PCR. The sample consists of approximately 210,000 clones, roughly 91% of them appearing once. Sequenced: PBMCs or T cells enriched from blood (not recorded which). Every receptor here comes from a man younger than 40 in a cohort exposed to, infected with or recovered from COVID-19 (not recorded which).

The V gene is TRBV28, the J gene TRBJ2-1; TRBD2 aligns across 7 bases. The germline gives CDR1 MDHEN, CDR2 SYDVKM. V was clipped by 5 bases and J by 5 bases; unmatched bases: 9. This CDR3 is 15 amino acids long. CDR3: CASSTGLRANNEQFF. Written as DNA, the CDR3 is TGTGCCAGCAGTACGGGACTACGAGCGAACAATGAGCAGTTCTTC. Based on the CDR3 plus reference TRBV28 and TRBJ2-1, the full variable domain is DVKVTQSSRYLVKRTGEKVFLECVQDMDHENMFWYRQDPGLGLRLIYFSYDVKMKEKGDIPEGYSVSREKKERFSLILESASTNQTSMYLCASSTGLRANNEQFFGPGTRLTVL.

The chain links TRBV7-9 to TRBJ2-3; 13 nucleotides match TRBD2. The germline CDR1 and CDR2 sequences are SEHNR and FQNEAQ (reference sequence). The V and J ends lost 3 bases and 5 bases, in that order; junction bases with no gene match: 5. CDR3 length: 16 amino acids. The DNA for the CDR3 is TGTGCCAGCAGCTTTGGACTAGCGGGAGTAATAGATACGCAGTATTTT. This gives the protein CASSFGLAGVIDTQYF. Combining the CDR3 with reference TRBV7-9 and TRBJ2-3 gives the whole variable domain DTGVSQNPRHKITKRGQNVTFRCDPISEHNRLYWYRQTLGQGPEFLTYFQNEAQLEKSRLLSDRFSAERPKGSFSTLEIQRTEQGDSAMYLCASSFGLAGVIDTQYFGPGTRLTVL.

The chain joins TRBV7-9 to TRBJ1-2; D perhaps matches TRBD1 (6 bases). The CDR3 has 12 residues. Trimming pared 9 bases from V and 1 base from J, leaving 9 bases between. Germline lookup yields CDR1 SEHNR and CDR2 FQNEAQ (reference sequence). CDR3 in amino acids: CASTGHNYGYTF. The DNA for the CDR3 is TGTGCCAGTACGGGACATAACTATGGCTACACCTTC.

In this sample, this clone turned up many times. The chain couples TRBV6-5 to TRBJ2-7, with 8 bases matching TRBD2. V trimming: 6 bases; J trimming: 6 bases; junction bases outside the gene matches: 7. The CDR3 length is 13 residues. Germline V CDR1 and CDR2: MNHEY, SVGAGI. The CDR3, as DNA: TGTGCCAGCAGGCAGCGGGAGTCGGGCGAGCAGTACTTC. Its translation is CASRQRESGEQYF.

The CDR3 sequence: CASSEVRGQETQYF. In nucleotides, the CDR3 is TGTGCCAGCAGTGAAGTAAGGGGTCAAGAGACCCAGTACTTC. The genes are TRBV2 and TRBJ2-5, with D possibly matching TRBD1 (5 bases). V was cut by 1 base and J by 2 bases, with 8 bases left in between. CDR3 length: 14 amino acids. The germline gives CDR1 SNHLY, CDR2 FYNNEI. Full variable domain (missing parts from reference TRBV2 and TRBJ2-5): EPEVTQTPSHQVTQMGQEVILRCVPISNHLYFYWYRQILGQKVEFLVSFYNNEISEKSEIFDDQFSVERPDGSNFTLKIRSTKLEDSAMYFCASSEVRGQETQYFGPGTRLLVL.

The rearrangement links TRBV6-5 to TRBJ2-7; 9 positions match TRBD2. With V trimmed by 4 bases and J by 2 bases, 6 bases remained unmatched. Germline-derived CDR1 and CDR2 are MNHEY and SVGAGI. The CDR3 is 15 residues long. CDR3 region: CASSWGSGSTYEQYF. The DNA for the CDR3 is TGTGCCAGCAGTTGGGGTAGCGGGAGTACCTACGAGCAGTACTTC.

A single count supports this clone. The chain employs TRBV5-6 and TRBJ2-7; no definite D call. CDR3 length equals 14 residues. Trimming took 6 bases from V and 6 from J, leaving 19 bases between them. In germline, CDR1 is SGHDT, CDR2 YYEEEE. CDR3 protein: CASTWLSRVGEQYF. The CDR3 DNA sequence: TGTGCCAGCACCTGGCTCTCCCGGGTGGGCGAGCAGTACTTC.

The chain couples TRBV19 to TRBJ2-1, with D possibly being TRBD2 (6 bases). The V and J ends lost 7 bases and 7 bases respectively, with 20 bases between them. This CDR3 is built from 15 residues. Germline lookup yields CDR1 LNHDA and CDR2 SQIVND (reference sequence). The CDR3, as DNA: TGTGCCAGTACTCCGGGATCTCTCGGGGGAAATGAGCAGTTCTTC. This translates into CASTPGSLGGNEQFF.

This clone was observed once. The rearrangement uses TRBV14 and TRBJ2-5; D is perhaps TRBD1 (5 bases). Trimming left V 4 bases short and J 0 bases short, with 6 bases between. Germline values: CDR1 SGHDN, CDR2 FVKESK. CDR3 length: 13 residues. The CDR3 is CASSRGNQETQYF. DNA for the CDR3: TGTGCCAGCAGCCGGGGCAACCAAGAGACCCAGTACTTC.

In DNA form, the CDR3 reads TGCGCCAGCAGTCAATCGGAGACAGGGGGCGATTGCTCTGGAAACACCATATATTTT. Translating gives CASSQSETGGDCSGNTIYF. The chain links TRBV23-1 to TRBJ1-3; TRBD1 matches at 10 bases. TRBV23-1 is given ORF status, its function remaining uncertain. There are 19 residues in the CDR3. After removal of 0 bases from V and 0 bases from J, the junction contained 8 bases not matched to a gene.

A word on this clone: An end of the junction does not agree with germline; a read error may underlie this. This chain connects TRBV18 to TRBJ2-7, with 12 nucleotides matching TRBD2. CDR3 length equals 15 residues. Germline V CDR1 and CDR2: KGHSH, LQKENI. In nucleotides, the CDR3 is TGTGCCAGCTCACCAGTAGAGACTAGCGGGAGACAGGTGAACTTC. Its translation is CASSPVETSGRQVNF. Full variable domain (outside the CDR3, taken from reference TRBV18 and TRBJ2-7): NAGVMQNPRHLVRRRGQEARLRCSPMKGHSHVYWYRQLPEEGLKFMVYLQKENIIDESGMPKERFSAEFPKEGPSILRIQQVVRGDSAAYFCASSPVETSGRQVNFGPGTRLTVT.

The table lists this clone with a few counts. This chain's CDR3 is CSASLAGTGRLGGEQYF. The CDR3 DNA follows: TGCAGTGCTAGTCTGGCTGGGACAGGGCGGTTGGGGGGGGAGCAGTACTTC. The V and J genes are TRBV20-1 and TRBJ2-7; 9 positions agree with TRBD1. Germline trimming cut 3 bases from V and 7 bases from J; bases unmatched to any gene: 19. CDR1 and CDR2 (germline): DFQATT, SNEGSKA (reference sequence). This CDR3 has 17 amino acids.

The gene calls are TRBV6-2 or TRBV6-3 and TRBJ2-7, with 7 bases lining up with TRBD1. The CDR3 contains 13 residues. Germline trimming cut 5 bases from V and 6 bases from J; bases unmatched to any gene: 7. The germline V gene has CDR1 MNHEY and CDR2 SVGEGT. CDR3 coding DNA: TGTGCCAGCAGTGCAAACAGGGGAAGCGAGCAGTACTTC. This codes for CASSANRGSEQYF.

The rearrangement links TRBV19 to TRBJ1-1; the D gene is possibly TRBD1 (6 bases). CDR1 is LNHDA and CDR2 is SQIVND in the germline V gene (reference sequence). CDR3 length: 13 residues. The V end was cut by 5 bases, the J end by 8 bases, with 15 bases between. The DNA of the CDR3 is TGTGCCAGTAGTCTACAGGGAATCTCGGAAGCTTTCTTT. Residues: CASSLQGISEAFF.

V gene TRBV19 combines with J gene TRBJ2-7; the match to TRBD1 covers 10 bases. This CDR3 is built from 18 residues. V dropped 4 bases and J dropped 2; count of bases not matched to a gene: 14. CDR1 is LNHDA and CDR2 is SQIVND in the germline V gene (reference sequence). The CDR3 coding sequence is TGTGCCAGTAGTAAGCGGACAGGGGGGAACGGTTTGCCCTACGAGCAGTACTTC. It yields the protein CASSKRTGGNGLPYEQYF. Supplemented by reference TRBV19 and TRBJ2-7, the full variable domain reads DGGITQSPKYLFRKEGQNVTLSCEQNLNHDAMYWYRQDPGQGLRLIYYSQIVNDFQKGDIAEGYSVSREKKESFPLTVTSAQKNPTAFYLCASSKRTGGNGLPYEQYFGPGTRLTVT.

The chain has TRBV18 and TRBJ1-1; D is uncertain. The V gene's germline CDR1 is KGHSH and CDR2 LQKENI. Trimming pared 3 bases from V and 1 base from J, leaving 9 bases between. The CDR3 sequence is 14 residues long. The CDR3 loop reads CASSPPTGNTEAFF. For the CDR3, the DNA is TGTGCCAGCTCACCCCCGACGGGGAACACTGAAGCTTTCTTT. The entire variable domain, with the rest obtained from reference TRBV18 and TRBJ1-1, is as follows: NAGVMQNPRHLVRRRGQEARLRCSPMKGHSHVYWYRQLPEEGLKFMVYLQKENIIDESGMPKERFSAEFPKEGPSILRIQQVVRGDSAAYFCASSPPTGNTEAFFGQGTRLTVV.

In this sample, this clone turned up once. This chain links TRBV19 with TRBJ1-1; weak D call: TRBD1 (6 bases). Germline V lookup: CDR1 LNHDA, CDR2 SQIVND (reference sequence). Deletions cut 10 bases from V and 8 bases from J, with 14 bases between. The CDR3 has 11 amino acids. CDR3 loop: CAIMGDREAFF. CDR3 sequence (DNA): TGTGCCATTATGGGCGACAGGGAAGCTTTCTTT.

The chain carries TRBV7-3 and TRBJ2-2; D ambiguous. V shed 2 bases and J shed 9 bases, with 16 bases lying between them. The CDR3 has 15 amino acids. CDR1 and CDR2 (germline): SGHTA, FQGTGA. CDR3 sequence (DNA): TGTGCCAGCAGCTTAGGCGATTACAGCCACCGGGAGCTGTTTTTT. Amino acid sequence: CASSLGDYSHRELFF.

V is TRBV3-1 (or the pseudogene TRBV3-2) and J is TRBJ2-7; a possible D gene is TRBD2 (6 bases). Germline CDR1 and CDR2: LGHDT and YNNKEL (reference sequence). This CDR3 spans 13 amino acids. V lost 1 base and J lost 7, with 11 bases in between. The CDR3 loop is CASSQGRGGEQYF. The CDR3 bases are TGTGCCAGCAGCCAAGGCCGTGGGGGGGAGCAGTACTTC.

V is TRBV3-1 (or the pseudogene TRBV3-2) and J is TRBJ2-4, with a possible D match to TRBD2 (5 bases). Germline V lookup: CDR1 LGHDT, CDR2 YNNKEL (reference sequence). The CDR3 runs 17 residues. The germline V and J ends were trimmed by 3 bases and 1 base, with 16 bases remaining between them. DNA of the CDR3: TGTGCCAGCAGCCATAGGACGACTATGCTGGCCAAAAACATTCAGTACTTC. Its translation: CASSHRTTMLAKNIQYF.

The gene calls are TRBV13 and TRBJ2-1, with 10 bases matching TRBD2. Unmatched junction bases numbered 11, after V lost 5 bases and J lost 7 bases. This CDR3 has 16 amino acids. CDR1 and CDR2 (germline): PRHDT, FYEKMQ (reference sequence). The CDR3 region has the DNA TGTGCCAGCAGCAGCGAGGGACTAGCGACAAATAATGAGCAGTTCTTC. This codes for CASSSEGLATNNEQFF.

DNA of the CDR3: TGTGCCAGCAGTTTATTAGGAGTGAACACCGGGGAGCTGTTTTTT. It encodes CASSLLGVNTGELFF. This chain joins TRBV28 and TRBJ2-2; D gene unclear. V dropped 1 base and J dropped 1 base, with 7 bases sitting between them. Germline CDR1 is MDHEN and CDR2 is SYDVKM. This CDR3 region has 15 residues.

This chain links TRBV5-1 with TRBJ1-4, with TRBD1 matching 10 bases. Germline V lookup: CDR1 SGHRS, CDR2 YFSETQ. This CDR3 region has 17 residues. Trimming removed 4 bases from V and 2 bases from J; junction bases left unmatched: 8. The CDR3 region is CASSVGQGPVTNEKLFF. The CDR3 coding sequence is TGCGCCAGCAGCGTGGGACAGGGGCCCGTGACTAATGAAAAACTGTTTTTT.

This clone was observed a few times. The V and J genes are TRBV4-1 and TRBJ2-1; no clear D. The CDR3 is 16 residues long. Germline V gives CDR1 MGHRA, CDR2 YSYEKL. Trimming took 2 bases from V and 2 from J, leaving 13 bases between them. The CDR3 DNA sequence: TGCGCCAGCAGCCAACCTTTTGACTTTACCTACAATGAGCAGTTCTTC. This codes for CASSQPFDFTYNEQFF.

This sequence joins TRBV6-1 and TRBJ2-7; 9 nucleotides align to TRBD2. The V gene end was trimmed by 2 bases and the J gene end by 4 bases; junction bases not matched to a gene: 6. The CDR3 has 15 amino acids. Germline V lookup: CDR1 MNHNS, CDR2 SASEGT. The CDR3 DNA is TGTGCCAGCAGTGAAATTAGCGGGAGTTCATACGAGCAGTACTTC. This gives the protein CASSEISGSSYEQYF.

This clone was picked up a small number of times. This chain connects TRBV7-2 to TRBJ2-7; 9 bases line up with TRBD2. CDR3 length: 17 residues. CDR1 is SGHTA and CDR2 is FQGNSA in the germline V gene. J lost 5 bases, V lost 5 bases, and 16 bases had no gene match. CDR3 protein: CASSPRTASGMIHEQYF. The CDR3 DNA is TGTGCCAGCAGCCCGAGAACGGCTAGCGGGATGATCCACGAGCAGTACTTC.

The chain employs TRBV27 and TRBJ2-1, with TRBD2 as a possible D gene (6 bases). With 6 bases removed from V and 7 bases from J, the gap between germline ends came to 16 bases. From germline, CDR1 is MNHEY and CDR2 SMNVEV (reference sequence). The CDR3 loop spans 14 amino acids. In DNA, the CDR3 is TGTGCCAGCAGCCTGGCGGGACTCGGAAATGAGCAGTTCTTC. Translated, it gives CASSLAGLGNEQFF.

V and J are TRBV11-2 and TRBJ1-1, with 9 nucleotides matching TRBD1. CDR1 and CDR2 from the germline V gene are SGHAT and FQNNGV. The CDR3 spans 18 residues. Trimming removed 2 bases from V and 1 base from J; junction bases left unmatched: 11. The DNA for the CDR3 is TGTGCCAGCAGCTTAAGAGGACAGGGGACGGGTAGGAACACTGAAGCTTTCTTT. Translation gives CASSLRGQGTGRNTEAFF.

The CDR3 here is CASSGPSGAGAFSNEQFF. The CDR3 DNA sequence: TGTGCCAGCAGCGGCCCGTCGGGGGCGGGAGCTTTTTCCAATGAGCAGTTCTTC. This chain links TRBV9 with TRBJ2-1, with TRBD2 as a possible D gene (7 bases). Looked up from germline, CDR1 is SGDLS and CDR2 is YYNGEE. V dropped 3 bases and J dropped 6 bases, with 25 bases sitting between them. This CDR3 is built from 18 residues.

The CDR3 sequence: CASSKLTEAFF. The CDR3 DNA reads TGTGCCAGCAGCAAACTGACTGAAGCTTTCTTT. The chain combines TRBV21-1 with TRBJ1-1. TRBV21-1 is deemed a pseudogene. The CDR3 contains 11 residues.